One and the same sample provided the 8 T cell receptor beta chains below, sequenced in a study of cytomegalovirus exposure and HLA in healthy donors. This PCR relied on a set of 60 Vbeta primers and 13 Jbeta primers. The repertoire was sequenced with immunoSEQ multiplex PCR; TCRdb's copy has only in-frame clones and lacks some. Of around 140,000 clones listed, 85% to 90% are singletons. The sequenced sample was PBMCs. Receptors originate from a woman aged 30 to 39 in good health and CMV-seronegative.

The chain links TRBV5-4 to TRBJ1-4, with D perhaps TRBD1 (5 bases). V was shortened by 5 bases and J by 3 bases, with 14 bases between the two germline ends. The CDR3 runs to 15 residues. Germline V lookup: CDR1 SGHNT, CDR2 YYREEE (reference sequence). The CDR3 is CASSYTGGPNEKLFF. CDR3 DNA: TGTGCCAGCAGTTATACAGGCGGACCTAATGAAAAACTGTTTTTT.

V usage is TRBV11-3 and J usage is TRBJ2-3, with a possible D match to TRBD2 (5 bases). This CDR3 has 14 residues. V was trimmed by 2 bases and J by 5 bases, leaving 11 bases between them. Germline CDR1 reads SGHNT; CDR2 reads YENEEA. The DNA for the CDR3 is TGTGCCAGCAGCTTAATGGGTGCGGGAGATACGCAGTATTTT. This sequence encodes CASSLMGAGDTQYF.

The V gene is TRBV19, the J gene TRBJ1-5; no clear D gene. This CDR3 spans 13 amino acids. Germline V gives CDR1 LNHDA, CDR2 SQIVND (reference sequence). V lost 6 bases and J 0 bases, leaving 6 bases between the germline ends. CDR3 coding DNA: TGTGCCAGTAGCCACTATAGCAATCAGCCCCAGCATTTT. This codes for CASSHYSNQPQHF.

The genes are TRBV7-2 and TRBJ1-5; D not resolved. Germline values: CDR1 SGHTA, CDR2 FQGNSA. This CDR3 has 14 residues. V lost 3 bases to trimming and J lost 2 bases, with 8 bases between them. The CDR3 coding sequence is TGTGCCAGCAGCTTGGGAGGTGGCAATCAGCCCCAGCATTTT. Its protein product is CASSLGGGNQPQHF.

V is TRBV5-4 and J is TRBJ2-5; D may be TRBD1 (6 bases). Per germline, CDR1 SGHNT and CDR2 YYREEE (reference sequence). Trimming cost V 2 bases and J 5 bases, with 10 bases left between them. The CDR3 length is 13 residues. Written as DNA, the CDR3 is TGTGCCAGCAGCTTACAGGGCGGGGAGACCCAGTACTTC. This codes for CASSLQGGETQYF.

In its sample, this clone was seen a few times. The chain joins TRBV30 to TRBJ2-1; 9 nucleotides match TRBD2. V gave up 0 bases and J gave up 9 bases; unmatched junction bases: 9. The CDR3 runs 15 residues. Germline V gene sequence: CDR1 GTSNPN, CDR2 SVGIG (reference sequence). DNA for the CDR3: TGTGCCTGGAGTGTACAGGCGGGGGGGCCGAGTGAGCAGTTCTTC. Encoded protein: CAWSVQAGGPSEQFF.

J is TRBJ1-4 and V is TRBV7-2, with D tentatively TRBD1 (5 bases). The CDR3 runs 13 residues. Germline V gene lookup returns CDR1 SGHTA and CDR2 FQGNSA. V was cut by 5 bases and J by 7 bases, with 11 bases left in between. This CDR3 reads CASSRWGGEKLFF. CDR3 bases: TGTGCCAGCAGCCGGTGGGGGGGTGAAAAACTGTTTTTT.

Only one count was recorded for this clone. CDR3 DNA sequence: TGTGCCAGCAGCCCCTTCGGGCAGGGCTTCTATGGCTACACCTTC. Amino acids: CASSPFGQGFYGYTF. The V gene is TRBV9, the J gene TRBJ1-2; the D gene is possibly TRBD1 (5 bases). The length of the CDR3 is 15 residues. From germline, CDR1 is SGDLS and CDR2 YYNGEE. V lost 4 bases and J lost 4, with 17 bases in between.